This T cell receptor beta chain was captured in a study of cytomegalovirus exposure and HLA in healthy donors (dated by TCRdb to the late 2010s). As for the study more broadly: An earlier analysis of some 620 of the donors reported under 300 Gb of sequence data and 100 million to 120 million unique TCR beta sequences obtained from some 200 million T cells. An early release that covered some 640 HLA-typed donors contained around 300 gigabases of sequencing data and about 93 million unique TCR sequences. Among the roughly 390 genotyped donors, around 81% belonged to the genetic ancestry cluster associated with self-reported Caucasian donors. The study aimed to test whether signatures of past pathogen exposure could be identified by cataloging public T cell receptors. The study used immunosequencing to profile the T cell repertoires of approximately 640 subjects and linked those repertoires to cytomegalovirus serostatus. A separate validation cohort of about 110 different subjects was used in addition to the roughly 720-subject first cohort. To predict cytomegalovirus infection status, the study brought together high-throughput TCR immunosequencing, statistical association of individual TCRs with disease status, and machine learning. To study patterns of TCR occurrence, a later analysis re-analyzed previously published TCR beta repertoires from 650 to 750 donors and added high-resolution HLA genotyping. The later analysis used no new phenotypic data to find candidate immune exposures, relying instead on TCR beta sequences and their occurrence across donors. In an earlier analysis of roughly 580 of the donors, high-throughput TCR beta sequencing was used to judge whether each TCR beta V gene segment behaved as functional or pseudogenic. Donor age, sex, ethnicity and CMV serostatus were collected together with the repertoire data. A later genetic analysis took genome-wide SNP genotypes for 398 of the 666 donors and used that subset as a discovery cohort. Every discovery cohort repertoire had been produced on one sequencing platform. HLA typing covered class I and class II loci at four-digit resolution. Typing coverage varied by locus: 629-630 donors for A, B, C, DRB1 and DQB1; approximately 520 for DQA1; approximately 610 for DPA1; approximately 490 for DPB1. Several DR-DQ haplotypes were handled as single units for association and clustering because linkage in the cohort was strong. On average, roughly 240,000 unique TCR beta nucleotide sequences were sequenced per donor among a few hundred genotyped donors of the cohort, with around 19% of those sequences being non-productive.

CDR1 and CDR2, looked up from the germline V gene, are SGHAT and FQNNGV. Taken from cysteine to phenylalanine, the CDR3 has 18 residues. Left in the record is the CDR3 DNA by itself, 54 bases read in frame from the first base. Ends trimmed: V by 7 bases, J by 1 base; bases unmatched to a gene: 16. Regarding this clone: Its antigen target is currently unknown. Base qualities were left out, and no much larger clone turns up one base away.

The study at large found these results: Roughly uniform sequencing depth across donors was assumed in presence/absence analyses, although this assumption may not hold. This cohort had only TCR beta chains sequenced, and the lack of alpha or paired-chain data limited which features could be detected. A later analysis reported that several top co-occurrence clusters appeared linked to parvovirus B19, influenza, CMV and Epstein-Barr virus. In vitro tests confirmed that a few of the cytomegalovirus-associated TCR beta chains recognize cytomegalovirus antigens. The earlier analysis of some 540 of the donors excluded fewer than 20 rarely observed V segments, including chromosome 9 orphons, because counts were too low. According to the authors, the approach could potentially be generalized to other disease states and immunological phenotypes. An association between a missense DCLRE1C variant and V-gene and J-gene trimming of TCR beta chains was found in a later genetic analysis and replicated in an independent cohort. A later analysis found that HLA-associated TCR beta chains were more clonally expanded and had lower generation probabilities than equally common non-associated chains. Most TCR sequences were seen in very few donors, while some public TCRs were found in many individuals. The classifier was reported to diagnose cytomegalovirus status with high specificity and sensitivity in both the original and validation cohorts. CMV serostatus was the only immune exposure information available for the cohort. A further reported finding was that TCR beta sequences accurately predicted the HLA-A and HLA-B alleles for most subjects in the first cohort. According to a later genetic analysis, donors in an Asian-associated ancestry cluster had fewer N-insertions in productive TCRs than the approximately 630-donor mean. Broadly in line with IMGT annotations, most TCR beta V segments showed up in productive rearrangements about 90% or about 30% of the time in an earlier analysis of several hundred of the donors. Because the 87-base-pair reads could not distinguish some IMGT-functional V segments, including TRBV6-2 and TRBV6-3, those segments were excluded. A total of 150 or so TCR beta chains were listed by the study as associated with cytomegalovirus. In a later analysis, most CMV-associated TCR beta chains were found to appear HLA-restricted, with HLA associations seemingly driven largely by CMV exposure. Because HLA typing was missing for some donors at each locus, association tests included only the typed subset. Specific HLA alleles were associated with 16,951 TCR beta sequences at a false discovery rate of 0.05 in a later analysis. A cluster of highly shared sequence variants was judged likely to represent a technical artifact of the sequencing pipeline. A later analysis found that TCR association rates varied across HLA loci, with DRB1 alleles showing the most associated TCRs and HLA-C alleles the fewest. Correlated functional status among segregating V segments might be attributable to linkage disequilibrium, but an unknown experimental factor could not be ruled out. When HLA alleles, especially DR and DQ, strongly co-occurred, attributing TCR associations to individual alleles was difficult.

The cohort was made up of about 610 healthy bone marrow donors. All cohort members were sampled while nominally healthy, although unrecorded immune exposures were likely present. The donor tested CMV seronegative, placing the donor among the approximately 360 seronegative members of the cohort. A peripheral blood sample was provided by each donor, and peripheral blood mononuclear cells were used for TCR beta sequencing. The Qiagen DNeasy Blood Extraction Kit was used to extract genomic DNA from the blood cell samples. Libraries came from the immunoSEQ multiplex PCR assay. A mixture of 60 forward primers for TCR Vbeta segments and 13 reverse primers for TCR Jbeta segments was used in the multiplex PCR. A multiplex PCR assay on genomic DNA amplified the CDR3 region of rearranged TCR beta genes. On the Illumina HiSeq System, the amplified TCR beta libraries were sequenced as 87-base-pair reads. The original pipeline was this. Across the 700 or so repertoires, a later analysis counted approximately 83 million unique TCR beta chains, around 11 million of which were shared by at least two donors. Raw reads were error-corrected and collapsed into unique sequences with a nearest-neighbor algorithm that merged closely related sequences to remove PCR and sequencing errors. V, D and J gene segments were assigned by aligning CDR3 sequences to IMGT reference sequences. For a sequence to be retained, at least a six-nucleotide match to both a V gene segment and a J gene segment was required. A rearrangement counted as productive if the CDR3 had no stop codons and remained in frame with V and J, and every other rearrangement counted as non-productive. Following IMGT convention, CDR3 was defined as the stretch from the second conserved V-encoded cysteine to the conserved J-encoded phenylalanine. Sequences without an unambiguous match to a single V gene segment were excluded from the earlier analysis of a few hundred of the donors. An earlier analysis of a few hundred of the donors called V segments functional above 56.7% productive rearrangements and segregating when the between-donor standard deviation exceeded 5%. A statistical classification framework was built for diagnosing cytomegalovirus status from the catalog of TCR beta chain sequences. V and J gene assignment, in a later analysis, came from comparing TCR nucleotide sequences with IMGT/GENE-DB human TR gene sequences. In a later analysis, CDR3 sequences and most-parsimonious VDJ recombination scenarios were assigned using the TCRdist pipeline. In a later analysis, every TCR beta chain was defined by the combination of its CDR3 amino acid sequence and its V-gene family, and reads without a unique V-gene family were dropped. As a way to deal with suspected cross-contamination and a sequencing artifact, a later analysis dropped approximately 570 nucleotide sequences that were highly shared and had low generation probability. In a later analysis, a clonal expansion index was calculated for each public chain from normalized within-repertoire ranks of inferred template counts. In a later analysis, generation probabilities were computed using a VDJ recombination model fitted to out-of-frame rearrangements, and the results were checked against IGoR. Hypergeometric tests were used in a later analysis to score TCR-TCR, TCR-HLA and TCR-CMV co-occurrence, with a repertoire-size bias correction applied to the TCR pairs. False discovery rates were estimated in a later analysis by permuting HLA or CMV assignments 20 times. In a later analysis, co-occurring TCRs were grouped using DBSCAN, with TCRdist sequence similarity added in when clustering inside HLA-allele-positive subsets. Repertoires with fewer than 30,000 or more than 120,000 public chains were left out of co-occurrence clustering, as were four to six repertoires with anomalous nucleotide sharing. TCRdb took this table from immuneACCESS and kept in-frame rearrangements with V and J called. Such tables lack part of the clones; where checked against another copy, unresolved V genes explain under half of the gap, and the rest is unexplained. From that table come the V and J calls and clone size; the DNA was used to work out D and trimming. This sample has about 150,000 clones in its table, and 85% of those were observed once. The ten top clones hold 1% of the sample.

The sequence is built from TRBV11-2 and TRBJ2-7, with 10 bases matching TRBD2. Sequencing input: PBMCs. This receptor was identified in a boy younger than 10 in good health and CMV-seronegative. The DNA is TGTGCCAGCAACCGGGCAAGAGGACTAGCGGATAGGTCCTACGAGCAGTACTTC. The resulting protein is CASNRARGLADRSYEQYF.